This TCR beta chain comes out of a study of monozygotic twins with inflammatory bowel disease. Germline V CDR1 and CDR2: KGHSH, LQKENI. CDR3 length equals 15 residues. Phlebotomy per donor yielded a single 2.5 ml blood sample. Each sample's cDNA came from eight separate reactions. The template switching step added UMIs that contained a 6-nucleotide sample barcode. With the 5' RACE reads reprocessed, TCRdb shows one record per CDR3 protein and no DNA. This repertoire includes approximately 340,000 distinct CDR3 sequences. This sequence joins TRBV18 and TRBJ2-3; TCRdb's D call, TRBD2, is unchecked because there is no DNA. The sequenced sample was blood. The clonotype comes from a human donor with ulcerative colitis or Crohn's disease, or a healthy co-twin of an affected twin (not recorded which). The CDR3 sequence is CASSPETSGTDTQYF.